This T cell receptor beta chain derives from a study of T-cell reconstitution after alpha-beta-depleted transplantation in children. Molecular barcoding with unique molecular identifiers was used for the TCRbeta library. MiXCR was run by TCRdb on the PCR reads, yielding one entry per CDR3 protein. The data show hundreds of thousands of distinct CDR3 sequences, around 12% seen once. The sample holds a few counts of this clonotype. From germline, CDR1 is DFQATT and CDR2 SNEGSKA (reference sequence). The V end lost 6 bases, the J end lost 0 bases, and 15 bases lay between the germline ends. The CDR3 spans 14 residues.

Sequenced material: PBMCs, taken before TCRalphabeta/CD19-depleted stem cell transplant. V gene TRBV20-1 combines with J gene TRBJ2-7; maybe TRBD2 (7 bases). The source of this sequence is a girl aged 2-10 years with congenital amegakaryocytic thrombocytopenia, due to receive a stem cell transplant. The CDR3 loop is CSAERGGTSYEQYF. The CDR3 DNA sequence: TGCAGTGCCGAAAGGGGGGGGACCTCCTACGAGCAGTACTTC.